This paragraph covers one T cell receptor (beta chain) sequence. Its ends do not fully match the called genes, so a read error is possible. These data are taken from a study of tumor-infiltrating lymphocytes in glioblastoma multiforme. TCR beta libraries were built from RNA through three nested multiplex PCR rounds using modified ARM-PCR. TCRdb itself ran the multiplex PCR reads through MiXCR, one entry per CDR3 protein. The sample records about 19,000 distinct CDR3 sequences, about two thirds being singletons. This CDR3 spans 15 amino acids. Germline-derived CDR1 and CDR2 are SGHNT and YENEEA. V and J are TRBV11-3 and TRBJ2-2, with D possibly matching TRBD2 (5 bases). The TCR comes from a male donor with glioblastoma. The sequencing input was peripheral blood. The CDR3 coding sequence is TGTGTCAGCAGCTTAGGGATAATGAACACCGGGGAGCTGTCTTTT. This encodes CVSSLGIMNTGELSF.